This T cell receptor (beta chain) is from a study of shared clonotypes between healthy human individuals. Profiling relied on immunoSEQ multiplex PCR, and the TCRdb table lists in-frame clones only, not all of them. The repertoire holds 1.6 million or so clones, with 95% to 97% as singletons. The donors were adults (healthy and HIV-negative) with no recent acute infections or vaccinations. Subsets obtained from CD4+ cells comprised CD45RA+ naive and CD45RA-negative memory cells. The study, taken as a whole, reports: Naive subsets generally exceeded memory subsets in estimated richness. Among donors, sharing of clonotypes was expected to be affected by sequencing depth.

This CDR3 has 13 amino acids. V was clipped by 7 bases and J by 3 bases; unmatched bases: 6. The germline V gene encodes CDR1 SNHLY and CDR2 FYNNEI. Worth noting for this clone: Its antigen remains unidentified.

The receptor was derived from a man in his thirties or forties in good health. The chain joins TRBV2 to TRBJ2-7; 7 bases line up with TRBD2. Sequencing used naive CD4+ T cells sorted from blood. Subset given: CD45RA+ positively selected. CDR3 sequence reads: CASMGGSVYEQYF. DNA of the CDR3: TGTGCCAGCATGGGCGGGAGTGTCTACGAGCAGTACTTC.